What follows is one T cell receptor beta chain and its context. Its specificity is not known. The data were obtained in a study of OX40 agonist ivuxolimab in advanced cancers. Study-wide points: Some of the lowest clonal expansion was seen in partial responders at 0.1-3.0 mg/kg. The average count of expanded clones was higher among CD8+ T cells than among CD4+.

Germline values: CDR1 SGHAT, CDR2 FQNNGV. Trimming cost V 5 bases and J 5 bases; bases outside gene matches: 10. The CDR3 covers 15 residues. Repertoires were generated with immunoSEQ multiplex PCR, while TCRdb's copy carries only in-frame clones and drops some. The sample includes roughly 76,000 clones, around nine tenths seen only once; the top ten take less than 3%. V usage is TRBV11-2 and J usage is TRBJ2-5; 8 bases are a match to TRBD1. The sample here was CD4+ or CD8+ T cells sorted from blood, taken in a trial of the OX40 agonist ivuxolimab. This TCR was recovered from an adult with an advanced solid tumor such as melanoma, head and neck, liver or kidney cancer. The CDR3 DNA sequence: TGTGCCAGCAGCCTACAGGGGGGAAGGGGGGAGACCCAGTACTTC. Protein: CASSLQGGRGETQYF.